Listed here are 23 T cell receptor beta chains from one sample, sequenced in a study of CD8 T cells in ankylosing spondylitis. TCRdb used MiXCR to reprocess the 5' RACE reads, holding one entry per CDR3 protein. The table includes about 220,000 distinct CDR3 sequences, around 25% detected once. The sequencing input was blood, either unsorted or a sorted T cell fraction (not recorded which). The receptor set was obtained from a male donor with ankylosing spondylitis or in good health (not recorded which).

This clonotype was seen repeatedly, ten times or more. The chain uses TRBV20-1 and TRBJ2-1; TRBD2 matches at 8 bases. From germline, CDR1 is DFQATT and CDR2 SNEGSKA (reference sequence). V gave up 2 bases and J gave up 1 base; unmatched junction bases: 7. CDR3 length: 16 amino acids. CDR3 sequence reads: CSARPLSGISYNEQFF. The CDR3 DNA sequence: TGCAGTGCTAGACCCCTTAGCGGGATTTCCTACAATGAGCAGTTCTTC.

The rearrangement links TRBV20-1 to TRBJ2-7; TRBD1 matches at 7 bases. V lost 0 bases to trimming and J lost 6 bases; unmatched junction nucleotides: 8. Germline CDR1 DFQATT, CDR2 SNEGSKA (reference sequence). This CDR3 contains 14 residues. The DNA for the CDR3 is TGCAGTGCTAGAGATCCAAGGGGGCCGGGCGAGCAGTACTTC. As protein: CSARDPRGPGEQYF.

The chain carries TRBV20-1 and TRBJ2-5; possibly TRBD2 for D (6 bases). Trimming left V 5 bases short and J 3 bases short, with 13 bases between. This CDR3 contains 13 residues. Germline V CDR1 and CDR2: DFQATT, SNEGSKA (reference sequence). CDR3 protein: CSAQQGGEETQYF. CDR3 coding DNA: TGCAGTGCTCAGCAGGGAGGAGAAGAGACCCAGTACTTC.

V usage is TRBV29-1 and J usage is TRBJ2-1, with a tentative D call TRBD1 (5 bases). CDR3 length equals 13 residues. V lost 7 bases to trimming and J lost 1 base, with 11 bases between them. From germline, CDR1 is SQVTM and CDR2 ANQGSEA. CDR3 in DNA: TGCAGCGGCGCACAGGTTTCCTACAATGAGCAGTTCTTC. Encoded protein: CSGAQVSYNEQFF.

In its sample, this clonotype was seen a few times. The genes are TRBV20-1 and TRBJ1-5, with unresolved D. The CDR3 contains 13 residues. V dropped 3 bases and J dropped 6 bases, with 12 bases sitting between them. Germline values: CDR1 DFQATT, CDR2 SNEGSKA (reference sequence). The CDR3 here is CSASRSEGQPQHF. The CDR3 DNA reads as TGCAGTGCTAGCCGATCCGAGGGTCAGCCCCAGCATTTT.

In this sample, this clonotype turned up many times. The V gene is TRBV25-1, the J gene TRBJ2-7; perhaps D is TRBD1 or TRBD2 (5 bases each). V lost 3 bases and J 4 bases, leaving 13 bases between the germline ends. CDR1 is MGHDK, CDR2 SYGVNS, per germline. This CDR3 spans 14 amino acids. DNA of the CDR3: TGTGCCAGCAGTGATCCCGGGACCCAGTACGAGCAGTACTTC. This sequence encodes CASSDPGTQYEQYF.

At least ten counts were recorded for this clonotype. This sequence joins TRBV12-3 or TRBV12-4 and TRBJ2-1; D ambiguous. The CDR3 has 13 amino acids. The V end lost 2 bases, the J end lost 2 bases, and 4 bases lay between the germline ends. CDR3 bases: TGTGCCAGCAGTTTAAGCCCCTACAATGAGCAGTTCTTC. It yields the protein CASSLSPYNEQFF.

This clonotype turned up a few times. The chain couples TRBV5-5 to TRBJ2-2; tentative D call: TRBD1 (6 bases). The CDR3 loop spans 15 amino acids. The germline V gene has CDR1 SGHKS and CDR2 YYEKEE (reference sequence). The germline V and J ends were trimmed by 3 bases and 0 bases, with 9 bases remaining between them. CDR3 in DNA: TGTGCCAGCAGCTCGGGACATGCGAACACCGGGGAGCTGTTTTTT. Its protein is CASSSGHANTGELFF.

This clonotype was seen repeatedly, ten times or more. V usage is TRBV12-3 or TRBV12-4 and J usage is TRBJ1-3; D is unclear. Trimming removed 3 bases at V and 0 bases at J, with 9 bases between. This CDR3 comprises 15 residues. The CDR3 loop reads CASSFGKISGNTIYF. As DNA, the CDR3 is TGTGCCAGCAGTTTCGGGAAAATCTCTGGAAACACCATATATTTT.

The table lists this clonotype with many counts. The chain uses TRBV6-6 and TRBJ1-6; unclear D gene. Germline CDR1 MNHNY, CDR2 SVGAGI (reference sequence). The CDR3 runs 13 residues. V was pared by 4 bases and J by 5 bases, with 6 bases between. The CDR3, as DNA: TGTGCCAGCAGTTGGGATAATAATTCACCCCTCCACTTT. Its translation is CASSWDNNSPLHF.

The chain recombines TRBV10-3 with TRBJ2-7, with D hard to call. The CDR3 extends over 14 amino acids. Trimming removed 0 bases from V and 1 base from J, with 7 bases in between. Germline loops: CDR1 ENHRY, CDR2 SYGVKD. The CDR3 protein is CAISESYGSYEQYF. CDR3 nucleotides: TGTGCCATCAGTGAGTCCTATGGTTCCTACGAGCAGTACTTC.

The CDR3 DNA follows: TGTGCCACCAGCAGAGATCCAGCGGGGTGGAGTGAGCAGTTCTTC. Translation gives CATSRDPAGWSEQFF. This chain uses TRBV15 with TRBJ2-1, with 7 bases matching TRBD2. Looked up from germline, CDR1 is LNHNV and CDR2 is YYDKDF (reference sequence). The V and J ends lost 0 bases and 9 bases, in that order; junction bases with no gene match: 8. This CDR3 spans 15 amino acids.

The V call is TRBV6-1, the J call TRBJ2-2; D may match TRBD1 or TRBD2 (5 bases each). CDR1 and CDR2 from the germline V gene are MNHNS and SASEGT. V was clipped by 6 bases and J by 4 bases, with 15 bases between them. This CDR3 is built from 15 residues. Here the CDR3 reads CASRTGALSTGELFF. The CDR3 region has the DNA TGTGCCAGCAGGACCGGGGCCTTAAGCACCGGGGAGCTGTTTTTT.

In its sample, this clonotype was seen many times. The chain recombines TRBV10-2 with TRBJ1-4, with a tentative D call TRBD1 (6 bases). Germline loops: CDR1 WSHSY, CDR2 SAAADI. With 6 bases removed from V and 7 bases from J, the gap between germline ends came to 12 bases. This CDR3 spans 13 amino acids. In DNA, the CDR3 is TGCGCCAGCAGCCAGGGGCTTTTTGAAAAACTGTTTTTT. Protein sequence: CASSQGLFEKLFF.

The chain carries TRBV9 and TRBJ2-1, with 8 bases fitting TRBD2. V was pared by 0 bases and J by 2 bases, with 4 bases of the junction left unmatched. This CDR3 comprises 16 residues. The germline CDR1 and CDR2 sequences are SGDLS and YYNGEE. Written as DNA, the CDR3 is TGTGCCAGCAGCGTAGACGGGAGGGCCACCTACAATGAGCAGTTCTTC. As protein: CASSVDGRATYNEQFF.

This clonotype was recorded many times. The rearrangement joins TRBV5-1 to TRBJ1-1, with D possibly being TRBD1 (6 bases). V was cut by 0 bases and J by 8 bases, with 11 bases left in between. Per the germline V gene, CDR1 is SGHRS and CDR2 is YFSETQ. The CDR3 has 13 residues. CDR3 protein: CASSLEYGGEAFF. The CDR3 DNA follows: TGCGCCAGCAGCTTGGAGTACGGGGGCGAAGCTTTCTTT.

V usage is TRBV28 and J usage is TRBJ2-1, with D uncertain. The V gene's germline CDR1 is MDHEN and CDR2 SYDVKM. The V end was cut by 5 bases, the J end by 6 bases, with 8 bases between. CDR3 length: 12 amino acids. CDR3 protein: CASSGPFNEQFF. DNA for the CDR3: TGTGCCAGCAGTGGACCTTTCAATGAGCAGTTCTTC.

This clonotype has a count of ten or more. The genes are TRBV4-2 and TRBJ2-5; D gene uncertain. Germline-derived CDR1 and CDR2 are LGHNA and YNFKEQ. The CDR3 runs to 18 residues. V was pared by 9 bases and J by 5 bases, with 31 bases between. In nucleotides, the CDR3 is TGTGCCAGAGCCCCCGTGGTGAGAGCAGGACCGGTTCGGGAGACCCAGTACTTC. The encoded protein is CARAPVVRAGPVRETQYF.

This clonotype was counted at least ten times. V is TRBV21-1 and J is TRBJ2-7. TRBV21-1 is a pseudogene. This CDR3 region has 14 residues. Here the CDR3 DNA reads TGTGCCAGCAGCCACCACAGGGGCTGCTACGAGCAGTACTTC. This gives the protein CASSHHRGCYEQYF.

The chain joins TRBV20-1 to TRBJ2-5; 13 bases map to TRBD2. The germline V gene encodes CDR1 DFQATT and CDR2 SNEGSKA (reference sequence). The CDR3 extends over 15 amino acids. Trimming took 5 bases from V and 5 from J; bases not matched to a gene: 8. The CDR3 region has the DNA TGCAGTGCTGGATGGACTAGCGGGAGCAGGGAGACCCAGTACTTC. This sequence encodes CSAGWTSGSRETQYF.

The chain joins TRBV4-2 to TRBJ2-1; TRBD2 aligns across 8 bases. The length of the CDR3 is 15 residues. V lost 4 bases, J lost 7 bases, and 9 bases stayed unmatched. Germline CDR1 reads LGHNA; CDR2 reads YNFKEQ. The CDR3 is CASSRTAGASNEQFF. CDR3 nucleotide sequence: TGTGCCAGCAGCCGGACAGCGGGAGCAAGTAATGAGCAGTTCTTC.

In this sample, this clonotype turned up once. CDR3 sequence reads: CATSSPKGGYTF. For the CDR3, the DNA is TGTGCCACCAGCAGTCCCAAGGGGGGCTACACCTTC. This chain uses TRBV15 with TRBJ1-2; tentative D call: TRBD1 (5 bases). This CDR3 is built from 12 residues. Germline V gives CDR1 LNHNV, CDR2 YYDKDF (reference sequence). The V gene lost 3 bases and the J gene lost 8 bases, with 10 bases spanning the gap.

This clonotype was seen ten or more times. V gene TRBV9 combines with J gene TRBJ2-3; unclear D gene. The CDR3 has 15 residues. Germline lookup yields CDR1 SGDLS and CDR2 YYNGEE. V gave up 4 bases and J gave up 1 base, with 13 bases separating them. The CDR3 here is CASSTRPTRTDTQYF. The CDR3 coding sequence is TGTGCCAGCAGCACCCGACCGACCCGCACAGATACGCAGTATTTT.